This TCR beta chain was recovered during a study of post-analysis software for immune sequencing data (dated by TCRdb to the mid-2010s). With respect to the entire study: Relapsing-remitting, secondary progressive and progressive-relapsing multiple sclerosis were recorded as disease courses, and subtype annotation was lacking for some patients. Patient repertoires were compared against some twelve previously published healthy control repertoires from donors aged about 6 to 28 years. A subset of samples was prepared in parallel using single-end sample barcoding, then pooled and co-amplified after Illumina adapter ligation.

Explained via the paper, the time point label denotes: second blood draw from one MS patient after hematopoietic stem cell transplantation. To demonstrate the VDJtools post-analysis software, the study profiled TCR beta repertoires from the peripheral blood of under 15 young patients with multiple sclerosis. The multiple sclerosis patients were children and adolescents ranging in age from roughly 6 to 15 years. Here is what the overall study found, with its caveats: Significantly lower normalized Chao1 diversity was found in multiple sclerosis patients than in controls, suggesting substantial peripheral T-cell clonal expansion. Patients showed significantly higher frequencies than controls for a handful of TRBV segments, among them TRBV5-6, TRBV5-1 and TRBV20-1. The control group was slightly older than the multiple sclerosis patient group. Strong co-clustering of samples prepared in the same batch was shown by direct clustering with F measure, prompting a batch-effect correction.

The library was built by means of PCR. The sequencer was an Illumina HiSeq 2500. To reduce PCR and sequencing biases, unique molecular identifiers were incorporated into the TCR beta cDNA libraries. Per 1 to 10 million input T cells, approximately 500,000 cDNA molecules were obtained, such that each molecule approximated one T cell. The patient libraries were prepared and sequenced with the same protocol used for the earlier healthy control dataset. Samples belonging to the same batch were prepared together, multiplexed and sequenced on a shared HiSeq lane. The original pipeline was this. MIGEC handled the raw barcoded reads, throwing out single-read molecular identifier groups before consensus assembly and CDR3 extraction. Clonotype tables were post-analysed with VDJtools, and diversity was normalized by down-sampling all datasets to the smallest sample size. To correct batch-related cross-sample contamination, repertoire overlap clustering matched CDR3 amino acid sequences but not nucleotide sequences. In TCRdb, the public reads were trimmed at Q25 with fastp and aligned with MiXCR, with productive beta chains retained. All rows with the same CDR3 protein become a single entry with the most common DNA and genes. The V and J calls here are based on TCRdb, not the publication. The sample has about 160,000 distinct CDR3 sequences on record, around 36% of them singletons. The top ten clones comprise roughly 28% of the sample.

Trimmed from V: 8 bases; trimmed from J: 5 bases; junction bases lacking a gene match: 6. CDR1 and CDR2, looked up from the germline V gene, are MNHEY and SVGAGI. The CDR3 measures 13 amino acids from cysteine to phenylalanine. Solely the CDR3 DNA is kept, with 39 bases framed from the first base. A remark on this clonotype: Its binding antigen is unknown. It has no much larger one-base neighbor in the sample; base qualities were not kept.

This receptor was taken from a girl between 5 and 17 years old with multiple sclerosis. Donor details come from another sample of the same person, matched by shared clones. This receptor chain uses TRBV6-5 and TRBJ2-5; 9 middle bases align to TRBD2. The sequencing here drew on blood, taken after autologous hematopoietic stem cell transplantation. CDR3 protein: CASGDGLAETQYF. In nucleotides, the sequence is TGTGCCAGCGGGGATGGACTAGCGGAGACCCAGTACTTC.